This is a list of T cell receptor beta chains from one sample in a study of OX40 agonist ivuxolimab in advanced cancers. Assay used: immunoSEQ multiplex PCR; TCRdb lists only in-frame clones, some missing. The repertoire holds around 83,000 clones, with about 90% as singletons. The starting material was CD4+ or CD8+ T cells sorted from blood, obtained in a trial of the OX40 agonist ivuxolimab. The receptors were sampled from an adult with an advanced solid tumor such as melanoma, head and neck, liver or kidney cancer. CDR3s include the opening cysteine and the closing phenylalanine or tryptophan. The order of the fields is V gene, J gene, clone size, D gene, CDR3 DNA, CDR3 protein. A D gene is named only where the DNA matches it firmly. Not every row has a clone size; where given, it reads once, few, many or a size class.

TRBV12-2	TRBJ1-1	.	.	TGTGCAAGTCGCTTAGCGCCGCGACAGTCTGAAGCTTTCTTT	CASRLAPRQSEAFF
TRBV5-4	TRBJ2-1	.	.	TGTGCCAGCAGCCCTTTCGAGGGTAACGAGCAGTTCTTC	CASSPFEGNEQFF
TRBV6-5	TRBJ2-1	.	.	TGTGCCAGCAGTTACTCGACGTCTTGGTACAATGAGCAGTTCTTC	CASSYSTSWYNEQFF
TRBV11-2	TRBJ2-1	once	.	TGTGCCAGCAGTACAGTTGGGGAAGGCTCCTACAATGAGCAGTTCTTC	CASSTVGEGSYNEQFF
TRBV5-8	TRBJ2-5	.	.	TGTGCCAGCACCAACCCATTGGGGAAAGAGACCCAGTACTTC	CASTNPLGKETQYF
TRBV6-1	TRBJ2-2	.	.	TGTGCCGGCTCAAGTAACACCGGGGAGCTGTTTTTT	CAGSSNTGELFF
TRBV5-1	TRBJ2-1	.	.	TGCGCCAGCAGCTTGGGCCACGGGGCTGAGCAGTTCTTC	CASSLGHGAEQFF
TRBV19	TRBJ2-3	.	TRBD2	TGTGCCAGTAGTAGGGGACTAGCGGGACGCACAGATACGCAGTATTTT	CASSRGLAGRTDTQYF
TRBV7-2	TRBJ1-3	.	.	TGTGCCAGCGGAACCGCGGGACCAATGATGGACACCATATATTTT	CASGTAGPMMDTIYF
TRBV5-1	TRBJ2-3	.	TRBD2	TGCGCCAGCAGCTATGGGACTAGCGGCCGTAAGAGCACAGATACGCAGTATTTT	CASSYGTSGRKSTDTQYF
TRBV5-1	TRBJ1-1	once	TRBD1	TGCGCCAGCACCTACCAGGACAGGGTTTCCACTGAAGCTTTCTTT	CASTYQDRVSTEAFF
TRBV7-2	TRBJ2-3	.	TRBD2	TGTGCCAGCACTCTCCTCGGGGGGGGAAGCACAGATACGCAGTATTTT	CASTLLGGGSTDTQYF
TRBV19	TRBJ2-7	few	TRBD1	TGTGCCAGTAGTCGAGGACAGGCAGGGTACGAGCAGTACTTC	CASSRGQAGYEQYF
TRBV28	TRBJ2-1	.	TRBD2	TGTGCCAGCAGCCTTTCGGCTAGCGGGAGAGGCAATGAGCAGTTCTTC	CASSLSASGRGNEQFF
TRBV6-5	TRBJ2-7	.	.	TGTGCCAGCAGTTACTATGTCTCCAGCTCCTACGAGCAGTACTTC	CASSYYVSSSYEQYF
TRBV5-6	TRBJ2-3	.	TRBD1	TGTGCCAGCAGCCCATTCGGCGTGGGACAGGGTATTGCGAATACGCAGTATTTT	CASSPFGVGQGIANTQYF
TRBV7-8	TRBJ1-1	.	TRBD1	TGTGCCAGCAGCCGACAGGGGGCGGCGTCTGAAGCTTTCTTT	CASSRQGAASEAFF
TRBV5-4	TRBJ1-3	once	.	TGTGCCAGCAGCTCGGACAGAGGAAACACCATATATTTT	CASSSDRGNTIYF
TRBV18	TRBJ2-5	.	.	TGTGCCAGCTCACCTGTCAGATATCAAGAGACCCAGTACTTC	CASSPVRYQETQYF
TRBV5-1	TRBJ2-3	.	.	TGCGCCAGCAGCTTGGGGGGCCGGGGAGATACGCAGTATTTT	CASSLGGRGDTQYF
TRBV10-3	TRBJ1-3	.	TRBD1	TGTGCCATCAGTGATTCCGGACAGGGATTAGCTGGAAACACCATATATTTT	CAISDSGQGLAGNTIYF
TRBV6-6	TRBJ1-5	.	.	TGTGCCAGCAGTTACGGGGGCAGGGAGGCGCCCCAGCATTTT	CASSYGGREAPQHF
TRBV28	TRBJ1-1	.	.	TGTGCCAGCTTTGGTACTATGAACACTGAAGCTTTCTTT	CASFGTMNTEAFF
TRBV7-2	TRBJ2-7	.	.	TGTGCCAGCAGCCGACGGACTGACCCCTACGAGCAGTACTTC	CASSRRTDPYEQYF
TRBV30	TRBJ1-1	few	.	TGTGCCTGGAGTAGGCAGGGCGTGGGAGCTTTCTTT	CAWSRQGVGAFF
TRBV2	TRBJ2-1	.	.	TGTGCCAGCAGTCGACCCAACAATGAGCAGTTCTTC	CASSRPNNEQFF
TRBV7-9	TRBJ2-1	.	TRBD1	TGTGCCAGCAGCTTAGATGGGACAGGGATCGATGAGCAGTTCTTC	CASSLDGTGIDEQFF
TRBV29-1	TRBJ1-2	.	.	TGCAGCGTTGAGGAAAGGGAGGTTCTTGGCTACACCTTC	CSVEEREVLGYTF
TRBV6-6	TRBJ2-3	.	TRBD1	TGTGCCAGCAGTTACGGGCAGGGGGCCACAGATACGCAGTATTTT	CASSYGQGATDTQYF